The 22 T cell receptor beta chains listed next were all sequenced from one sample in a study of CD8 T cells in ankylosing spondylitis. MiXCR, applied by TCRdb to the 5' RACE reads, yields one record per CDR3 protein. This table has 240,000 or so distinct CDR3 sequences, around 7.8% appearing once. The material sequenced was blood, either unsorted or a sorted T cell fraction (not recorded which). These receptors were collected from a male donor with ankylosing spondylitis or in good health (not recorded which).

This clonotype was counted ten times or more. The rearrangement uses TRBV30 and TRBJ2-1; 8 nucleotides align to TRBD2. CDR1 and CDR2 from the germline V gene are GTSNPN and SVGIG (reference sequence). There are 14 residues in the CDR3. The J segment lost 8 bases and the V segment lost 0 bases, leaving 6 bases of the junction unmatched. The CDR3 here is CAWSVRLASDEQFF. The CDR3 DNA reads as TGTGCCTGGAGTGTCAGACTAGCGTCGGATGAGCAGTTCTTC.

Ten or more counts support this clonotype. The chain couples TRBV7-2 to TRBJ2-1; TRBD2 agrees at 10 bases. The CDR3 is made up of 16 amino acids. V lost 1 base and J lost 7; bases outside the gene matches: 7. Germline V gene data show CDR1 as SGHTA and CDR2 as FQGNSA. Here the CDR3 DNA reads TGTGCCAGCAGCTTAGATCGGGCTAGCGGGGGAAATGAGCAGTTCTTC. This sequence encodes CASSLDRASGGNEQFF.

This clonotype was recorded many times. This CDR3 reads CASSPDGGANYGYTF. For the CDR3, the DNA is TGTGCCAGCAGCCCGGACGGAGGGGCGAACTATGGCTACACCTTC. This chain links TRBV5-6 with TRBJ1-2; a weak D match, TRBD1 (5 bases). The CDR3 covers 15 residues. Per the germline V gene, CDR1 is SGHDT and CDR2 is YYEEEE. V lost 4 bases, J lost 2 bases, and 15 bases lay in between.

The V gene is TRBV21-1, the J gene TRBJ1-1. TRBV21-1 is annotated as a pseudogene. The CDR3 is made up of 14 amino acids. This CDR3 is CARSTGLICTEAFF. The CDR3 bases are TGTGCCAGGAGCACGGGACTTATCTGCACTGAAGCTTTCTTT.

This clonotype was recorded a few times. This chain links TRBV20-1 with TRBJ2-7, with 7 positions matching TRBD2. This CDR3 comprises 14 residues. Unmatched junction bases numbered 10, after V lost 5 bases and J lost 3 bases. CDR1 and CDR2 from the germline V gene are DFQATT and SNEGSKA (reference sequence). The DNA for the CDR3 is TGCAGTGCTGTAGGTATGACTAGCAGCTACGAGCAGTACTTC. This encodes CSAVGMTSSYEQYF.

This clonotype was seen at least ten times. This chain links TRBV20-1 with TRBJ2-7; 13 bases match TRBD2. The CDR3 has 14 amino acids. V shed 6 bases, J shed 6 bases, and the junction held 8 bases outside the gene matches. The germline CDR1 and CDR2 sequences are DFQATT and SNEGSKA (reference sequence). CDR3 sequence (DNA): TGCAGTGCCGTGCTCGGGACTAGCGGGACCGAGCAGTACTTC. Its protein product is CSAVLGTSGTEQYF.

This clonotype was observed many times. The chain couples TRBV10-3 to TRBJ2-3, with 8 bases aligning to TRBD2. The junction had 8 bases not matched to a gene; V was cut back by 5 bases and J by 4 bases. This CDR3 spans 15 amino acids. Germline loops: CDR1 ENHRY, CDR2 SYGVKD. CDR3 DNA: TGTGCCATCAGTACGCCGGGACTAGGCCCAGATACGCAGTATTTT. Translation: CAISTPGLGPDTQYF.

This clonotype was recorded at least ten times. The CDR3 DNA reads as TGTGCCAGCAGCTTACAGGACAATGAGCAGTTCTTC. Translating gives CASSLQDNEQFF. This chain joins TRBV7-9 and TRBJ2-1; D call uncertain. V lost 2 bases and J 5 bases, leaving 4 bases between the germline ends. This CDR3 is 12 amino acids long. Germline lookup yields CDR1 SEHNR and CDR2 FQNEAQ (reference sequence).

This clonotype appeared many times. The gene calls are TRBV5-5 and TRBJ1-1; D is perhaps TRBD1 (5 bases). The ends were cut back, 4 bases at V and 1 base at J, with 14 bases in the middle. The CDR3 runs 15 residues. Germline CDR1 is SGHKS and CDR2 is YYEKEE (reference sequence). Here the CDR3 reads CASSPAGGTNTEAFF. CDR3 DNA sequence: TGTGCCAGCAGCCCCGCGGGGGGGACGAACACTGAAGCTTTCTTT. Variable domain in full (rest from reference TRBV5-5 and TRBJ1-1): DAGVTQSPTHLIKTRGQQVTLRCSPISGHKSVSWYQQVLGQGPQFIFQYYEKEERGRGNFPDRFSARQFPNYSSELNVNALLLGDSALYLCASSPAGGTNTEAFFGQGTRLTVV.

This clonotype was counted at least ten times. The chain uses TRBV7-9 and TRBJ2-3; either TRBD1 or TRBD2 may supply D (6 bases each). V was clipped by 5 bases and J by 2 bases, with 11 bases between them. The length of the CDR3 is 14 residues. Germline loops: CDR1 SEHNR, CDR2 FQNEAQ (reference sequence). DNA of the CDR3: TGTGCCAGCAGCGTAGGGGGACTCACAGATACGCAGTATTTT. Translation: CASSVGGLTDTQYF.

In its sample, this clonotype was seen a few times. The chain uses TRBV29-1 and TRBJ2-4; the D call may be TRBD1 or TRBD2 (5 bases each). Trimming took off 6 bases at V and 0 bases at J, with 12 bases between the two ends. The germline gives CDR1 SQVTM, CDR2 ANQGSEA. The CDR3 consists of 14 residues. In DNA form, the CDR3 reads TGCAGCGTGTCCACCGGGACAGCCAAAAACATTCAGTACTTC. It translates to CSVSTGTAKNIQYF.

This clonotype was recorded many times. V and J are TRBV10-2 and TRBJ1-2; maybe TRBD1 (6 bases). The CDR3 runs to 13 residues. Trimming cost V 3 bases and J 8 bases, with 13 bases left between them. The germline gives CDR1 WSHSY, CDR2 SAAADI. The CDR3 spells CASSEQGMQGYTF. CDR3 sequence (DNA): TGCGCCAGCAGTGAACAGGGTATGCAAGGCTACACCTTC.

This clonotype was observed many times. The chain carries TRBV9 and TRBJ2-1; the D call may be TRBD1 or TRBD2 (5 bases each). V dropped 5 bases and J dropped 9 bases, with 15 bases sitting between them. The CDR3 is 13 amino acids. CDR1 and CDR2 (germline): SGDLS, YYNGEE. CDR3 in amino acids: CASRFPGGGEQFF. CDR3 sequence (DNA): TGTGCCAGCAGGTTTCCGGGTGGGGGTGAGCAGTTCTTC.

This clonotype was seen a handful of times. V usage is TRBV28 and J usage is TRBJ2-7; D ambiguous. The CDR3 loop spans 14 amino acids. With 1 base removed from V and 2 bases from J, the gap between germline ends came to 9 bases. Germline V gives CDR1 MDHEN, CDR2 SYDVKM. The CDR3 DNA follows: TGTGCCAGCAGTTTATATCGGAGCCCCTACGAGCAGTACTTC. The encoded protein is CASSLYRSPYEQYF.

This clonotype was seen just once. The chain recombines TRBV6-4 with TRBJ2-1; maybe TRBD2 (5 bases). V was shortened by 11 bases and J by 0 bases, with 23 bases between the two germline ends. CDR3 length equals 17 residues. Per germline, CDR1 MRHNA and CDR2 SNTAGT. CDR3: CAPDEGSPPSSYNEQFF. The CDR3, as DNA: TGTGCCCCGGATGAGGGCTCCCCTCCGAGCTCCTACAATGAGCAGTTCTTC.

The table lists this clonotype with a few counts. The chain is built from TRBV10-3 and TRBJ1-1; D possibly corresponds to TRBD1 (6 bases). This CDR3 has 16 amino acids. Germline V CDR1 and CDR2: ENHRY, SYGVKD. V was pared by 10 bases and J by 1 base, with 22 bases between. DNA of the CDR3: TGTGCCACTGGGTGGCGGCCCGAACAGGGGAACACTGAAGCTTTCTTT. Its protein is CATGWRPEQGNTEAFF.

This clonotype was counted many times. The genes are TRBV5-1 and TRBJ2-3, with a possible D match to TRBD2 (6 bases). Trimming left V 4 bases short and J 6 bases short, with 24 bases between. Per germline, CDR1 SGHRS and CDR2 YFSETQ. This CDR3 spans 17 amino acids. The CDR3 nucleotides are TGCGCCAGCAGCCCCCACTCTAGCGTTCCTGGCGTCGATACGCAGTATTTT. Protein sequence: CASSPHSSVPGVDTQYF. Together with reference TRBV5-1 and TRBJ2-3, the CDR3 gives the full variable domain: KAGVTQTPRYLIKTRGQQVTLSCSPISGHRSVSWYQQTPGQGLQFLFEYFSETQRNKGNFPGRFSGRQFSNSRSEMNVSTLELGDSALYLCASSPHSSVPGVDTQYFGPGTRLTVL.

The CDR3 sequence: CASSLTIASSQETQYF. Here the CDR3 DNA reads TGTGCCAGCAGCTTAACCATAGCCTCCTCACAAGAGACCCAGTACTTC. The V call is TRBV7-6, the J call TRBJ2-5; D uncertain. From germline, CDR1 is SGHVS and CDR2 FNYEAQ. The CDR3 totals 16 residues. V was shortened by 2 bases and J by 2 bases, with 15 bases between the two germline ends.

This clonotype was counted at least ten times. The genes are TRBV7-9 and TRBJ2-3, with a weak D call TRBD2 (5 bases). Trimming took 1 base from V and 5 from J, leaving 13 bases between them. CDR1 is SEHNR, CDR2 FQNEAQ, per germline (reference sequence). The CDR3 is made up of 15 amino acids. The DNA of the CDR3 is TGTGCCAGCAGCTTAGGAACAGCGGTCAAAGATACGCAGTATTTT. Amino acid sequence: CASSLGTAVKDTQYF. Full variable domain (outside the CDR3, taken from reference TRBV7-9 and TRBJ2-3): DTGVSQNPRHKITKRGQNVTFRCDPISEHNRLYWYRQTLGQGPEFLTYFQNEAQLEKSRLLSDRFSAERPKGSFSTLEIQRTEQGDSAMYLCASSLGTAVKDTQYFGPGTRLTVL.

This clonotype has ten or more counts. The chain has TRBV7-9 and TRBJ2-1, with TRBD2 matching 10 bases. CDR3 length: 15 residues. Germline values: CDR1 SEHNR, CDR2 FQNEAQ (reference sequence). J was trimmed by 6 bases and V by 5 bases; bases with no gene match: 7. The CDR3 spells CASSASGRVGNEQFF. CDR3 sequence (DNA): TGTGCCAGCAGCGCAAGCGGGAGGGTAGGCAATGAGCAGTTCTTC.

This clonotype has a count of ten or more. V is TRBV20-1 and J is TRBJ2-1; 10 nucleotides line up with TRBD2. The CDR3 is 13 amino acids. Germline trimming cut 6 bases from V and 7 bases from J; bases unmatched to any gene: 6. Per germline, CDR1 DFQATT and CDR2 SNEGSKA (reference sequence). Here the CDR3 DNA reads TGCAGTGCCGACGGACTAGCGGCAAATGAGCAGTTCTTC. Protein sequence: CSADGLAANEQFF.

This clonotype was recorded at least ten times. V gene TRBV6-2 or TRBV6-3 combines with J gene TRBJ2-7; weak D call: TRBD2 (5 bases). V was cut by 1 base and J by 0 bases, with 10 bases left in between. This CDR3 comprises 15 residues. Germline V gene data show CDR1 as MNHEY and CDR2 as SVGEGT. This CDR3 is CASSYLSGLSYEQYF. CDR3 coding DNA: TGTGCCAGCAGTTACTTAAGCGGCCTCTCCTACGAGCAGTACTTC.